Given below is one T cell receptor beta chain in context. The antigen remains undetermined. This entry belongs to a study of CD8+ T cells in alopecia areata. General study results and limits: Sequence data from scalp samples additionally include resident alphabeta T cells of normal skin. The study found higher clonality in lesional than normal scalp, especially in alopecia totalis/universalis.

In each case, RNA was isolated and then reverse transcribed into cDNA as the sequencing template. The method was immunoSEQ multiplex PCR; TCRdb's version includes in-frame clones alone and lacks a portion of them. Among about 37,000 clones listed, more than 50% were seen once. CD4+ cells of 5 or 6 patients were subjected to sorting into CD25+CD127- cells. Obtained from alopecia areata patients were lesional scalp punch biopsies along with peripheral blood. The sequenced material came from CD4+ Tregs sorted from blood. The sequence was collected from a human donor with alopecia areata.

The CDR3 is CASSLGRETQYF. The CDR3 coding sequence is TGCGCCAGCAGCTTGGGGCGAGAGACCCAGTACTTC. The genes are TRBV5-1 and TRBJ2-5; D ambiguous. V was shortened by 0 bases and J by 4 bases, with 4 bases between the two germline ends. The germline CDR1 and CDR2 sequences are SGHRS and YFSETQ. This CDR3 is built from 12 residues.